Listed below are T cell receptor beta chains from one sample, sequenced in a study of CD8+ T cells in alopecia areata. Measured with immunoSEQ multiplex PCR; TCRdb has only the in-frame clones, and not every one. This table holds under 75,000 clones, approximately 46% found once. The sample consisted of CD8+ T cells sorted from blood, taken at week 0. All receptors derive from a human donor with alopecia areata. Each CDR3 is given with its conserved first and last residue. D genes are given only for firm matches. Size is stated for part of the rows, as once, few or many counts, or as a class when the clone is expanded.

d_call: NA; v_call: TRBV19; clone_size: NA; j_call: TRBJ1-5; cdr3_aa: CASSPGSREAGNQPQHF; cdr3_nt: TGTGCCAGTAGCCCCGGGTCCAGGGAGGCGGGCAATCAGCCCCAGCATTTT
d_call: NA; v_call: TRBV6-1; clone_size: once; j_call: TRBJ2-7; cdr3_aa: CASSPTEDYEQYF; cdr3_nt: TGTGCCAGCAGCCCGACAGAAGACTACGAGCAGTACTTC
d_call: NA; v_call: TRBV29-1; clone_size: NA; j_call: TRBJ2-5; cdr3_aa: CSAPGGPGRDIPQETQYF; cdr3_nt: TGCAGCGCCCCCGGGGGGCCCGGGCGGGACATCCCTCAAGAGACCCAGTACTTC
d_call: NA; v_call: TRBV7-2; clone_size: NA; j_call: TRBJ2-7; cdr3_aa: CASSLGAEQYF; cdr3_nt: TGTGCCAGCAGCCTAGGGGCGGAGCAGTACTTC
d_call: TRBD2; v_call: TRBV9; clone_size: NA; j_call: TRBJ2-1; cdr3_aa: CASSVFSGSSYNEQFF; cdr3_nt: TGTGCCAGCAGCGTCTTTAGCGGGAGCTCCTACAATGAGCAGTTCTTC
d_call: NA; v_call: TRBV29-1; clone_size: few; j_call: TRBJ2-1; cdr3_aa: CSVTGMGIYNEQFF; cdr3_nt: TGCAGCGTTACGGGAATGGGAATTTACAATGAGCAGTTCTTC
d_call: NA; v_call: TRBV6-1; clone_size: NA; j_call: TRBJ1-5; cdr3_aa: CASSEAGGYQPQHF; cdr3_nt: TGTGCCAGCAGTGAAGCGGGGGGATATCAGCCCCAGCATTTT
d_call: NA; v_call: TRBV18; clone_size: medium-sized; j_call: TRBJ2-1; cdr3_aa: CASSPPGGNEQFF; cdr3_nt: TGTGCCAGCTCACCCCCAGGCGGCAATGAGCAGTTCTTC
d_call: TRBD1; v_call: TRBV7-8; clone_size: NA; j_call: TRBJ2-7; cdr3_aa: CASRGTGGGYEQYF; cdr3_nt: TGTGCCAGCAGGGGGACAGGGGGCGGATACGAGCAGTACTTC
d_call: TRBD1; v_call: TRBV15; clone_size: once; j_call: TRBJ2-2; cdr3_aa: CATSRETGSAGELFF; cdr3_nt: TGTGCCACCAGCAGGGAGACAGGGTCGGCCGGGGAGCTGTTTTTT
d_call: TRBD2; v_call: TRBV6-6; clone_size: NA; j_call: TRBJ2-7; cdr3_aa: CASSPGLAGSEQYF; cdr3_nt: TGTGCCAGCAGTCCCGGACTAGCGGGAAGCGAGCAGTACTTC
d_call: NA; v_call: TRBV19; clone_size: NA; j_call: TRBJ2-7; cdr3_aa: CASSDAGRTYEQYF; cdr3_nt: TGTGCCAGTAGTGATGCGGGGCGCACCTACGAGCAGTACTTC
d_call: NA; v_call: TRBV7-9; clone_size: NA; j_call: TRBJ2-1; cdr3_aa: CASSQMGNEQFF; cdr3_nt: TGTGCCAGCAGCCAAATGGGGAATGAGCAGTTCTTC
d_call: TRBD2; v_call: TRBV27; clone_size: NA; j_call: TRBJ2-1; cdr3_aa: CASSSGTSGTNEQFF; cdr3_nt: TGTGCCAGCAGTTCCGGGACTAGCGGGACCAATGAGCAGTTCTTC
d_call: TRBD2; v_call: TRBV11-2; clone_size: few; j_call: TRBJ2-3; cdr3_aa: CASSLAPLAGPLADTQYF; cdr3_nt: TGTGCCAGCAGCTTAGCCCCACTAGCGGGACCCCTTGCAGATACGCAGTATTTT
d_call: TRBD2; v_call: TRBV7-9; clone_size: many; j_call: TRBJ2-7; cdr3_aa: CAIGGLVSEQYF; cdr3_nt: TGTGCCATCGGTGGACTAGTCAGCGAGCAGTACTTC
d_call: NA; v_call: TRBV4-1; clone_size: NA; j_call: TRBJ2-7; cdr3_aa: CASSRQLTVYEQYF; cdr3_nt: TGCGCCAGCAGCCGACAGCTGACGGTGTACGAGCAGTACTTC
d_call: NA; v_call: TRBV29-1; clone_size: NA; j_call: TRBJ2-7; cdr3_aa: CSVDVSDTYEQYF; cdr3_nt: TGCAGCGTTGACGTTTCGGATACCTACGAGCAGTACTTC
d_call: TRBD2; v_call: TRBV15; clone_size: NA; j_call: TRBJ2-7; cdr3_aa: CATSRSGGTWTYEQYF; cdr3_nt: TGTGCCACCAGCAGATCCGGGGGGACCTGGACCTACGAGCAGTACTTC
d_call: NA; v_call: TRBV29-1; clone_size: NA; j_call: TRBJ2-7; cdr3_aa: CTALGESNEQYF; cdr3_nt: TGCACCGCCCTGGGGGAGTCGAACGAGCAGTACTTC
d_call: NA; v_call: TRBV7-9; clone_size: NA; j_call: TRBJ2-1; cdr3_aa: CASSTNEQFF; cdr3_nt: TGTGCCAGCAGCACTAATGAGCAGTTCTTC
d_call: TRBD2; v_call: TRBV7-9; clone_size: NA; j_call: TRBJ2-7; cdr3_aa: CASSAPLAGGEYEQYF; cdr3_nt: TGTGCCAGCAGCGCCCCCCTAGCGGGAGGAGAGTACGAGCAGTACTTC
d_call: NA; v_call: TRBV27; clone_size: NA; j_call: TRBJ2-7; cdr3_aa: CASSLGREVYF; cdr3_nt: TGTGCCAGCAGTTTAGGCAGGGAGGTGTACTTC
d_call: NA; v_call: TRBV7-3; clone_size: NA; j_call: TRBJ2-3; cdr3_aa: CASSSTSASTDTQYF; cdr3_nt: TGTGCCAGCAGCTCAACTAGTGCCAGCACAGATACGCAGTATTTT
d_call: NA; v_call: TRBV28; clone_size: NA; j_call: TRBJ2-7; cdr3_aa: CASSFAPTYEQYF; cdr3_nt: TGTGCCAGCAGTTTCGCGCCGACCTACGAGCAGTACTTC
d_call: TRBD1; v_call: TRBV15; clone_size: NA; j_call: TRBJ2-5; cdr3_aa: CATSGLGDRALPVYQETQYF; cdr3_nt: TGTGCCACCAGCGGACTTGGGGACAGAGCTCTCCCCGTGTACCAAGAGACCCAGTACTTC
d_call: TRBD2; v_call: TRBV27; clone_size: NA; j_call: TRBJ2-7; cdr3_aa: CASSPTGGTHYEQYF; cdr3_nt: TGTGCCAGCAGTCCCACGGGGGGGACTCACTACGAGCAGTACTTC